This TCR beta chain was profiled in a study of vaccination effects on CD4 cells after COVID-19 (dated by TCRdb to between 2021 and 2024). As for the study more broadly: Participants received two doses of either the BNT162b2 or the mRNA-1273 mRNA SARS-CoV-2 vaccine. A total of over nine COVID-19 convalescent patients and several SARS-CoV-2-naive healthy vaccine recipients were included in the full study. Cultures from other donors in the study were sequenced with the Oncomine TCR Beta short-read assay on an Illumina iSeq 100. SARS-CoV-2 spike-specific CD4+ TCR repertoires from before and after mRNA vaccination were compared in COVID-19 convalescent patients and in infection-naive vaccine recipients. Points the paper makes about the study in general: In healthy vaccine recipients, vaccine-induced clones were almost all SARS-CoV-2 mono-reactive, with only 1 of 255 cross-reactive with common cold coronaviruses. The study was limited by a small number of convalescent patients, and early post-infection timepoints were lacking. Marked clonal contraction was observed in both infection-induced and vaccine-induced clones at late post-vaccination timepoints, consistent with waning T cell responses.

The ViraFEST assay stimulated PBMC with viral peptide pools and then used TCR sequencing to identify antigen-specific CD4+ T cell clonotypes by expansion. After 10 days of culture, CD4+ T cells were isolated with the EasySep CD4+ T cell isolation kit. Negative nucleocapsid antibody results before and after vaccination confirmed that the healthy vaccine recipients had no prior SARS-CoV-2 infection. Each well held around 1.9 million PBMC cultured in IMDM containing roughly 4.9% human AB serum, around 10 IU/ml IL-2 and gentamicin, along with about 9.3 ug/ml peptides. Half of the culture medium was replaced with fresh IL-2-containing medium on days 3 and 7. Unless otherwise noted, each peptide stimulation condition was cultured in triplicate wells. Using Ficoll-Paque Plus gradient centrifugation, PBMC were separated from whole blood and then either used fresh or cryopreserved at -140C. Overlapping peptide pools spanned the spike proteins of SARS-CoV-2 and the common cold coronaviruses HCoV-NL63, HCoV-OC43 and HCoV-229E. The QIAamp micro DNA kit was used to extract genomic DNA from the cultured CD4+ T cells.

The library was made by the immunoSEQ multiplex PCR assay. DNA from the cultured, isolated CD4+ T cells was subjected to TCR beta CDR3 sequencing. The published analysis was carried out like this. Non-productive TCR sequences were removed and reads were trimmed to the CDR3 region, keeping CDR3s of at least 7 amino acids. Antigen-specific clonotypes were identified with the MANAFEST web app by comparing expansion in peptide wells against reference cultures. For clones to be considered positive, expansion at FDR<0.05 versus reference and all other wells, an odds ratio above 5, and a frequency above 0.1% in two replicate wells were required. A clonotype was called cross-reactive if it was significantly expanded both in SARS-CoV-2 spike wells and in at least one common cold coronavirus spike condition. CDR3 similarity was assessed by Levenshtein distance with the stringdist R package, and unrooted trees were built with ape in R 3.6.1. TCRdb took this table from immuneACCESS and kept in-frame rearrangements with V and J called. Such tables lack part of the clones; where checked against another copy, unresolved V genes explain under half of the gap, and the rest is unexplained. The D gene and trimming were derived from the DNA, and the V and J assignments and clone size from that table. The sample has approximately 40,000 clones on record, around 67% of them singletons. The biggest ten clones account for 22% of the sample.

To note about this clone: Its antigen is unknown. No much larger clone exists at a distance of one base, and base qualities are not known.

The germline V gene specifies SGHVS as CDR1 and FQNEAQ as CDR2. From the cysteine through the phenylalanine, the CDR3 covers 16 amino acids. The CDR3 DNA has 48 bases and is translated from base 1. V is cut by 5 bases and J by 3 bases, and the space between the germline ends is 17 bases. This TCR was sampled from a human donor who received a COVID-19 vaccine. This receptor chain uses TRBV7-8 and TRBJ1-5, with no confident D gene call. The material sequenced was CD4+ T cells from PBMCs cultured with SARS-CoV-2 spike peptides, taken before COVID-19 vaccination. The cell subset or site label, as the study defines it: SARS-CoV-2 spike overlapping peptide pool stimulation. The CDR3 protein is CASSPPGRPINQPQHF. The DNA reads TGTGCCAGCAGCCCCCCGGGCCGGCCGATCAATCAGCCCCAGCATTTT.